A single sample is the source of the 3 T cell receptor beta chains below, sequenced in a study of T cell repertoires in cytomegalovirus infection. TCRdb ran MiXCR on the reads and lists one entry per CDR3 protein. In the table there are about 89,000 distinct CDR3 sequences, about 31% of which are singletons. These receptors are not linked to any known antigen. The material was CD8+ T cells from cultured PBMCs, obtained from culture after CMV antigen stimulation. These receptors were obtained from a human donor in good health (CMV status not recorded). Some clones in this sample may be carry-over from other donors' samples.

This clonotype was seen only once. The V call is TRBV3-1, the J call TRBJ2-7; D is uncertain. Trimming stripped 0 bases from V and 1 base from J, with 13 bases between. From germline, CDR1 is LGHDT and CDR2 YNNKEL (reference sequence). There are 16 residues in the CDR3. The CDR3 sequence: CASSQDPLPSSYEQYF. Written as DNA, the CDR3 is TGTGCCAGCAGCCAAGATCCCCTCCCGTCATCCTACGAGCAGTACTTC.

The sample holds many counts of this clonotype. The rearrangement uses TRBV2 and TRBJ2-2; no firm D call. The CDR3 is 15 amino acids. The ends were cut back, 5 bases at V and 3 bases at J, with 13 bases in the middle. Per the germline V gene, CDR1 is SNHLY and CDR2 is FYNNEI. The CDR3 region is CASSLAGGYTGELFF. CDR3 nucleotide sequence: TGTGCCAGCAGTCTCGCAGGCGGCTACACCGGGGAGCTGTTTTTT.

The gene calls are TRBV28 and TRBJ2-3, with no clear D. The CDR3 runs to 15 residues. V lost 5 bases and J 0 bases, leaving 12 bases between the germline ends. The V gene's germline CDR1 is MDHEN and CDR2 SYDVKM. This CDR3 reads CASSLSSISTDTQYF. The CDR3, as DNA: TGTGCCAGCAGTCTCTCGTCCATTAGCACAGATACGCAGTATTTT.